The present T cell receptor beta chain was sequenced within a study of blood T cells in healthy people across ages. Sample-barcoded 5' priming and a J-beta primer mix drove a second PCR of roughly 7 to 11 cycles. TCRdb reprocessed the 5' RACE reads with MiXCR, giving one entry per CDR3 protein. The data contain hundreds of thousands of distinct CDR3 sequences, about a fifth of them seen just once; the ten biggest clones take up less than 25%. Comment on this clonotype: At one of its ends the junction is not consistent with the germline gene, which may arise from a read error.

The germline V gene encodes CDR1 SGHRS and CDR2 YFSETQ. There are 15 residues in the CDR3. The source material was blood. This TCR was recovered from an older man in good health. J is TRBJ2-1 and V is TRBV5-1, with 8 bases matching TRBD1. The CDR3 nucleotides read TGCGCCAGCAGCGCCCGGACAGGGTCATCCTACGAGCAGCACTTC. This sequence encodes CASSARTGSSYEQHF.